This T cell receptor (beta chain) was sequenced in a study of OX40 agonist ivuxolimab in advanced cancers. Study-level background: One patient with hepatocellular carcinoma and two with cutaneous melanoma, three in all, had partial responses.

The table came from immunoSEQ multiplex PCR; TCRdb's copy has only in-frame clones and leaves some out. The data show over 50,000 clones, with about 89% seen just once and roughly 1.3% held by the top ten. This TCR was sampled from an adult with an advanced solid tumor such as melanoma, head and neck, liver or kidney cancer. The material sequenced was CD4+ or CD8+ T cells sorted from blood, taken in a trial of the OX40 agonist ivuxolimab.

CDR3 DNA: TGTGCCAGCGGCGGAGCCTTGAACACTGAAGCTTTCTTT. It is translated as CASGGALNTEAFF. The genes are TRBV28 and TRBJ1-1; D is unclear. The germline V and J ends were trimmed by 8 bases and 0 bases, with 10 bases remaining between them. CDR3 length: 13 residues. Germline assignment: CDR1 MDHEN and CDR2 SYDVKM.